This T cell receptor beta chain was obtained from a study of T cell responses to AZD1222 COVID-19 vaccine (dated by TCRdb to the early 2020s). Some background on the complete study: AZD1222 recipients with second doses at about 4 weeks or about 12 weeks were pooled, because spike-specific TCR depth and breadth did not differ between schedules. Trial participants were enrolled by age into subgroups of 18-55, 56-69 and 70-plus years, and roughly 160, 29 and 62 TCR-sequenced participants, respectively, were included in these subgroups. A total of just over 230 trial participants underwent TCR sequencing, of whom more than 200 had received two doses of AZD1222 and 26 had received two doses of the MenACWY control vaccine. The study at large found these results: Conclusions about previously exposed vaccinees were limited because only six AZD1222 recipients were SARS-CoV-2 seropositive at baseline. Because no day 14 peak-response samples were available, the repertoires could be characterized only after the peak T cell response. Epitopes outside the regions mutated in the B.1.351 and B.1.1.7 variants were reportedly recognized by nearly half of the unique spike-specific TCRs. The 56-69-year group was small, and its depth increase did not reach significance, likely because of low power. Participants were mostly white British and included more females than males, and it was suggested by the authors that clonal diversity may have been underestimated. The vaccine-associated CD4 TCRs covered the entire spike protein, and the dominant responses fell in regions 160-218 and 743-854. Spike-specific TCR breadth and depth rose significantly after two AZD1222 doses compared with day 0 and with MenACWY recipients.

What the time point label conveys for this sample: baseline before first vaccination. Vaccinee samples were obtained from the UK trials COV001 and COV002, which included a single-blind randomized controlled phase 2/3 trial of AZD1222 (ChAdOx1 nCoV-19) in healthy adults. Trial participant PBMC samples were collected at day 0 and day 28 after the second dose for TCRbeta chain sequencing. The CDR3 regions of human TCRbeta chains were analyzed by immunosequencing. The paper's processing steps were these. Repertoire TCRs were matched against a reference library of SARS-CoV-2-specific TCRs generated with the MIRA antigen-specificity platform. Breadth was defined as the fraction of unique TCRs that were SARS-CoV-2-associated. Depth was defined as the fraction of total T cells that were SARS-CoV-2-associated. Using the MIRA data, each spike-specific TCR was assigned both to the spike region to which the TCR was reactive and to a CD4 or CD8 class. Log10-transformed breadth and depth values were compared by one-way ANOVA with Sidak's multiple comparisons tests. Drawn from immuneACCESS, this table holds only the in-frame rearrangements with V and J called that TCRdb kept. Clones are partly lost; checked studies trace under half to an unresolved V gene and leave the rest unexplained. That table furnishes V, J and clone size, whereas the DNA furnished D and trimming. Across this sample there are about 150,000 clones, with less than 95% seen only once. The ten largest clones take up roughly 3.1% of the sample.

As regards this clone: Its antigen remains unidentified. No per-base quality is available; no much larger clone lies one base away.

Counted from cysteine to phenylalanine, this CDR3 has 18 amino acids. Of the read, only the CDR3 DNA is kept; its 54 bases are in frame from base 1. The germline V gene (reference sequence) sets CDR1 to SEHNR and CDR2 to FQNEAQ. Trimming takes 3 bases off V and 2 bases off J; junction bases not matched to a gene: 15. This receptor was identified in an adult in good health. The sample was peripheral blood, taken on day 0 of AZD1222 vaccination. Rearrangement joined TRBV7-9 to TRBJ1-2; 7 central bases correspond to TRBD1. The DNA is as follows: TGTGCCAGCAGCTTCCCGTCCGGGACAGCAGGCTTAAACTATGGCTACACCTTC. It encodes CASSFPSGTAGLNYGYTF.